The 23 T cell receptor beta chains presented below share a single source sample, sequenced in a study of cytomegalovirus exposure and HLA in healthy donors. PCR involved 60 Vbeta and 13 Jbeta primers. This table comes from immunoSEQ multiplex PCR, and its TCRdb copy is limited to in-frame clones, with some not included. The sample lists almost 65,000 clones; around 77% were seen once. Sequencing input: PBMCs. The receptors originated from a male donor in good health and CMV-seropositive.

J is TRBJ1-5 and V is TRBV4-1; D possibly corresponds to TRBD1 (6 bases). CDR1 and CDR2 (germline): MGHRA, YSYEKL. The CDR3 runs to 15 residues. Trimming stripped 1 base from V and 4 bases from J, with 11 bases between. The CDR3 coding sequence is TGCGCCAGCAGCCAAGGGACAGCGGCGAATCAGCCCCAGCATTTT. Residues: CASSQGTAANQPQHF.

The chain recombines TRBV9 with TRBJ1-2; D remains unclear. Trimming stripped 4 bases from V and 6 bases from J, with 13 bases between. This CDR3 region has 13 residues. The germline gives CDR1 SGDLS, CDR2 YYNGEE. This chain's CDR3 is CASSPGGRNGYTF. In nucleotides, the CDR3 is TGTGCCAGCAGCCCAGGTGGGAGGAATGGCTACACCTTC.

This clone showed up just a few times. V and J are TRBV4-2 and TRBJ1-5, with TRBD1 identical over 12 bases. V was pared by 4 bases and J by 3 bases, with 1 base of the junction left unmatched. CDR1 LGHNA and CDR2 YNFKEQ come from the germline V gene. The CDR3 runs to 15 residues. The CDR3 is CASSRGQGANQPQHF. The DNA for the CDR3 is TGTGCCAGCAGCCGGGGACAGGGGGCCAATCAGCCCCAGCATTTT.

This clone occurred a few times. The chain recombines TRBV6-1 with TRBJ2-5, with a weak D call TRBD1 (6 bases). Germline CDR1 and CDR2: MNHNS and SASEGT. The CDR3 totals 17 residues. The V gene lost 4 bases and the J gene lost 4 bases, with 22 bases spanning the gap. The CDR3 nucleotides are TGTGCCAGCAGTGCTACCGTGAGACAGGATTCAATAGAGACCCAGTACTTC. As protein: CASSATVRQDSIETQYF.

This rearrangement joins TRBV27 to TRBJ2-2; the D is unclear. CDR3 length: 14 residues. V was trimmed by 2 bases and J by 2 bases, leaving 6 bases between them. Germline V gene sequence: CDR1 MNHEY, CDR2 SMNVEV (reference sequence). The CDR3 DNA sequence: TGTGCCAGCAGTTTAATGGCTAACACCGGGGAGCTGTTTTTT. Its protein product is CASSLMANTGELFF.

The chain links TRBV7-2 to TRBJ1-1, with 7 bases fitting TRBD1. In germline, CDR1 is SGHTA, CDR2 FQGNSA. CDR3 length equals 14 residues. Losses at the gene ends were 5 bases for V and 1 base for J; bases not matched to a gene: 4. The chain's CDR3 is CASSPRTGNTEAFF. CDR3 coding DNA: TGTGCCAGCAGCCCCCGGACAGGGAACACTGAAGCTTTCTTT.

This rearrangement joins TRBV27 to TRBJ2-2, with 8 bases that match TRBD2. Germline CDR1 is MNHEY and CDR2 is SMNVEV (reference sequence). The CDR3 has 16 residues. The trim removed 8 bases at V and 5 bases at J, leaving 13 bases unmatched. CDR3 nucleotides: TGTGCCAGCGCTGAAGCGGGGGTCGATGGTACCGGGGAGCTGTTTTTT. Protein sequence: CASAEAGVDGTGELFF.

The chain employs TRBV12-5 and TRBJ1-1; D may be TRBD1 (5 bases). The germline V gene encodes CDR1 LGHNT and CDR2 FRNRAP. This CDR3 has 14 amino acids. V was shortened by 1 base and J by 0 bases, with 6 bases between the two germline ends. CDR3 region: CASGLGQMNTEAFF. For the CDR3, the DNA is TGTGCTAGTGGTTTGGGACAGATGAACACTGAAGCTTTCTTT.

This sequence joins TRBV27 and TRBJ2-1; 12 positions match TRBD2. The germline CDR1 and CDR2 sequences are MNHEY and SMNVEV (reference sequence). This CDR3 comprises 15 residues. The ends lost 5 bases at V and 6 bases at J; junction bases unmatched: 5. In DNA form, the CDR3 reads TGTGCCAGCAGTCTCGGGACTAGCGGGCTCAATGAGCAGTTCTTC. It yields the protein CASSLGTSGLNEQFF.

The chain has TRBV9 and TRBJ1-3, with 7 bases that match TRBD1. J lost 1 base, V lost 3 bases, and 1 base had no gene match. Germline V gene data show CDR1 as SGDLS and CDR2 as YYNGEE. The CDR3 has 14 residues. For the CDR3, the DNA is TGTGCCAGCAGCGCACAGGGGTCTGGAAACACCATATATTTT. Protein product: CASSAQGSGNTIYF.

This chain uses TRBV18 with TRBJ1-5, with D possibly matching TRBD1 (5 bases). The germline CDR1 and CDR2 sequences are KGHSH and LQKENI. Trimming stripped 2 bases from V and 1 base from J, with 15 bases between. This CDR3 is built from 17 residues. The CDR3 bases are TGTGCCAGCTCACCAGGGGTAGGCAGGGCAAGCAATCAGCCCCAGCATTTT. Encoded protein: CASSPGVGRASNQPQHF. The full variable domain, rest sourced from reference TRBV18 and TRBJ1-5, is NAGVMQNPRHLVRRRGQEARLRCSPMKGHSHVYWYRQLPEEGLKFMVYLQKENIIDESGMPKERFSAEFPKEGPSILRIQQVVRGDSAAYFCASSPGVGRASNQPQHFGDGTRLSIL.

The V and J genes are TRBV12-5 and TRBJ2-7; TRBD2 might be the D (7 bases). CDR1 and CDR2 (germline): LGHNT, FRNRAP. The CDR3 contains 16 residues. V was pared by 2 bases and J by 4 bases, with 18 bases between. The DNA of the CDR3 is TGTGCTAGTGGTTTGAGGCGGGGGCCCCCTACTTACGAGCAGTACTTC. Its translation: CASGLRRGPPTYEQYF.

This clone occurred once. Written as DNA, the CDR3 is TGTGCCAGTAGTATAATTTCGGGACAGACGAACACCGGGGAGCTGTTTTTT. It specifies CASSIISGQTNTGELFF. The chain links TRBV19 to TRBJ2-2, with 7 nucleotides matching TRBD1. After removal of 2 bases from V and 0 bases from J, the junction contained 6 bases not matched to a gene. CDR1 is LNHDA and CDR2 is SQIVND in the germline V gene (reference sequence). There are 17 residues in the CDR3.

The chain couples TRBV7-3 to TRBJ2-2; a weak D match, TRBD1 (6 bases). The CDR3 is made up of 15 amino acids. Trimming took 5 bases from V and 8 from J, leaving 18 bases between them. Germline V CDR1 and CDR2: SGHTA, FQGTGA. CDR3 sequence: CASSPTGSNRGELFF. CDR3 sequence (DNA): TGTGCCAGCAGCCCCACAGGGTCGAATCGAGGGGAGCTGTTTTTT. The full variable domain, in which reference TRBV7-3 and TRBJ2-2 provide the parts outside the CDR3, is GAGVSQTPSNKVTEKGKYVELRCDPISGHTALYWYRQSLGQGPEFLIYFQGTGAADDSGLPNDRFFAVRPEGSVSTLKIQRTERGDSAVYLCASSPTGSNRGELFFGEGSRLTVL.

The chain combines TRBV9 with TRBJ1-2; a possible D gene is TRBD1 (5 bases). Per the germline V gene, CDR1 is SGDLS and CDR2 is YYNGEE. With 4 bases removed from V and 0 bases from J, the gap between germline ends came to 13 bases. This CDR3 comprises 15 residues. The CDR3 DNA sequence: TGTGCCAGCAGCCCAACCGCGGGGGCTAACTATGGCTACACCTTC. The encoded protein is CASSPTAGANYGYTF. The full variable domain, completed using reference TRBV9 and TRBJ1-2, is DSGVTQTPKHLITATGQRVTLRCSPRSGDLSVYWYQQSLDQGLQFLIQYYNGEERAKGNILERFSAQQFPDLHSELNLSSLELGDSALYFCASSPTAGANYGYTFGSGTRLTVV.

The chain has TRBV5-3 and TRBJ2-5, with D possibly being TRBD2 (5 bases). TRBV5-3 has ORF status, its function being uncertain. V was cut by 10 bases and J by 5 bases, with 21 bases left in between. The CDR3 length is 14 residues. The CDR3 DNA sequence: TGTGCCCCTCCGGGGTCACCGAGGACGGAGACCCAGTACTTC. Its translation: CAPPGSPRTETQYF.

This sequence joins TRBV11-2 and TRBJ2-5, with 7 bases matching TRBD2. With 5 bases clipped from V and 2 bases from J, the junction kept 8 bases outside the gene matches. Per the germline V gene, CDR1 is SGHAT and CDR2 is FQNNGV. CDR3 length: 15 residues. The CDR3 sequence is CASSLLRGWQETQYF. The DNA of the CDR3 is TGTGCCAGCAGCCTTCTGCGGGGGTGGCAAGAGACCCAGTACTTC.

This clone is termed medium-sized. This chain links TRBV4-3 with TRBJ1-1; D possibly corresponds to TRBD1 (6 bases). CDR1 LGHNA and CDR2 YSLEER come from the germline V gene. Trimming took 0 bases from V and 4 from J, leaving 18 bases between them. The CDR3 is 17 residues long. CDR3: CASSQEGGQLALTEAFF. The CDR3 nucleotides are TGCGCCAGCAGCCAAGAGGGCGGACAGCTAGCCCTCACTGAAGCTTTCTTT.

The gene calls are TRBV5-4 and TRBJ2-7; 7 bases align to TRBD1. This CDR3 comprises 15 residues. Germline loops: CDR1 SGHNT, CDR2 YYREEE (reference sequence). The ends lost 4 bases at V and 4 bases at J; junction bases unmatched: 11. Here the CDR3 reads CASSVQGFTDYEQYF. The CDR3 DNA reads TGTGCCAGCAGCGTACAGGGGTTTACCGATTACGAGCAGTACTTC. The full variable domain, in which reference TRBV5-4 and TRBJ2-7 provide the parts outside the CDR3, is ETGVTQSPTHLIKTRGQQVTLRCSSQSGHNTVSWYQQALGQGPQFIFQYYREEENGRGNFPPRFSGLQFPNYSSELNVNALELDDSALYLCASSVQGFTDYEQYFGPGTRLTVT.

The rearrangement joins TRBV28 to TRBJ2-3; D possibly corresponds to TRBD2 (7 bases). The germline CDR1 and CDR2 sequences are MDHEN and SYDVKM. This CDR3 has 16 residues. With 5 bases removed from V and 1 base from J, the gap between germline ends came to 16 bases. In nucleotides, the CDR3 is TGTGCCAGCAGTCCCGCGGGGGCGCGGGGCACAGATACGCAGTATTTT. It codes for CASSPAGARGTDTQYF.

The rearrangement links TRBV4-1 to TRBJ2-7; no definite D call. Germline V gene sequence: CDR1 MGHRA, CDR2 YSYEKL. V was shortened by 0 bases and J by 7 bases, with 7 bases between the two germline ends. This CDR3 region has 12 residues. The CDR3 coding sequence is TGCGCCAGCAGCCAAGATGGCACAGAGCAGTACTTC. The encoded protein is CASSQDGTEQYF.

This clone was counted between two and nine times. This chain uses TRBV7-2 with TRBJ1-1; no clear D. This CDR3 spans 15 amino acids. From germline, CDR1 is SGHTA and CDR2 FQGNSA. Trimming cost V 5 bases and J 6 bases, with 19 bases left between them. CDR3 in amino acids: CASSPHLRRRPEAFF. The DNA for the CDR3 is TGTGCCAGCAGCCCACACTTGCGACGGAGACCTGAAGCTTTCTTT.

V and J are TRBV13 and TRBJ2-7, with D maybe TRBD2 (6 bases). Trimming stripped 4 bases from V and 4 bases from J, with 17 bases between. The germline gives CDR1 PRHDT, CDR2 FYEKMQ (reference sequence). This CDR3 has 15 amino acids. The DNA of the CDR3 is TGTGCCAGCAGCTCCTCCTCGAGCGGGTCATACGAGCAGTACTTC. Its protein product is CASSSSSSGSYEQYF. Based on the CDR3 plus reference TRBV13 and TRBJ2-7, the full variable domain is AAGVIQSPRHLIKEKRETATLKCYPIPRHDTVYWYQQGPGQDPQFLISFYEKMQSDKGSIPDRFSAQQFSDYHSELNMSSLELGDSALYFCASSSSSSGSYEQYFGPGTRLTVT.